Detailed here is one TCR beta chain. As yet, its antigen is unknown. V was pared by 2 bases and J by 3 bases, with 7 bases between. There are 13 residues in the CDR3. Germline V gene lookup returns CDR1 WSHSY and CDR2 SAAADI. TCRdb re-analysed the RT-PCR reads in MiXCR, keeping a single row per CDR3 protein. The sample carries roughly 670,000 distinct CDR3 sequences, 12% to 15% recorded once. The source of the sample is a study of response to subunit inactivated influenza vaccine. Whole-study findings and limits: Every seasonal influenza vaccination brings in few new T cells, the authors suggested.

The chain carries TRBV10-2 and TRBJ1-2; D might be TRBD1 (5 bases). The TCR sequence derives from a man aged 50 to 60 who received an inactivated influenza vaccine. The source material was PBMCs from blood, sampled about 14 days before vaccination. For the CDR3, the DNA is TGCGCCAGCAGTGAGGGAGGGGACTATGGCTACACCTTC. Its protein is CASSEGGDYGYTF.